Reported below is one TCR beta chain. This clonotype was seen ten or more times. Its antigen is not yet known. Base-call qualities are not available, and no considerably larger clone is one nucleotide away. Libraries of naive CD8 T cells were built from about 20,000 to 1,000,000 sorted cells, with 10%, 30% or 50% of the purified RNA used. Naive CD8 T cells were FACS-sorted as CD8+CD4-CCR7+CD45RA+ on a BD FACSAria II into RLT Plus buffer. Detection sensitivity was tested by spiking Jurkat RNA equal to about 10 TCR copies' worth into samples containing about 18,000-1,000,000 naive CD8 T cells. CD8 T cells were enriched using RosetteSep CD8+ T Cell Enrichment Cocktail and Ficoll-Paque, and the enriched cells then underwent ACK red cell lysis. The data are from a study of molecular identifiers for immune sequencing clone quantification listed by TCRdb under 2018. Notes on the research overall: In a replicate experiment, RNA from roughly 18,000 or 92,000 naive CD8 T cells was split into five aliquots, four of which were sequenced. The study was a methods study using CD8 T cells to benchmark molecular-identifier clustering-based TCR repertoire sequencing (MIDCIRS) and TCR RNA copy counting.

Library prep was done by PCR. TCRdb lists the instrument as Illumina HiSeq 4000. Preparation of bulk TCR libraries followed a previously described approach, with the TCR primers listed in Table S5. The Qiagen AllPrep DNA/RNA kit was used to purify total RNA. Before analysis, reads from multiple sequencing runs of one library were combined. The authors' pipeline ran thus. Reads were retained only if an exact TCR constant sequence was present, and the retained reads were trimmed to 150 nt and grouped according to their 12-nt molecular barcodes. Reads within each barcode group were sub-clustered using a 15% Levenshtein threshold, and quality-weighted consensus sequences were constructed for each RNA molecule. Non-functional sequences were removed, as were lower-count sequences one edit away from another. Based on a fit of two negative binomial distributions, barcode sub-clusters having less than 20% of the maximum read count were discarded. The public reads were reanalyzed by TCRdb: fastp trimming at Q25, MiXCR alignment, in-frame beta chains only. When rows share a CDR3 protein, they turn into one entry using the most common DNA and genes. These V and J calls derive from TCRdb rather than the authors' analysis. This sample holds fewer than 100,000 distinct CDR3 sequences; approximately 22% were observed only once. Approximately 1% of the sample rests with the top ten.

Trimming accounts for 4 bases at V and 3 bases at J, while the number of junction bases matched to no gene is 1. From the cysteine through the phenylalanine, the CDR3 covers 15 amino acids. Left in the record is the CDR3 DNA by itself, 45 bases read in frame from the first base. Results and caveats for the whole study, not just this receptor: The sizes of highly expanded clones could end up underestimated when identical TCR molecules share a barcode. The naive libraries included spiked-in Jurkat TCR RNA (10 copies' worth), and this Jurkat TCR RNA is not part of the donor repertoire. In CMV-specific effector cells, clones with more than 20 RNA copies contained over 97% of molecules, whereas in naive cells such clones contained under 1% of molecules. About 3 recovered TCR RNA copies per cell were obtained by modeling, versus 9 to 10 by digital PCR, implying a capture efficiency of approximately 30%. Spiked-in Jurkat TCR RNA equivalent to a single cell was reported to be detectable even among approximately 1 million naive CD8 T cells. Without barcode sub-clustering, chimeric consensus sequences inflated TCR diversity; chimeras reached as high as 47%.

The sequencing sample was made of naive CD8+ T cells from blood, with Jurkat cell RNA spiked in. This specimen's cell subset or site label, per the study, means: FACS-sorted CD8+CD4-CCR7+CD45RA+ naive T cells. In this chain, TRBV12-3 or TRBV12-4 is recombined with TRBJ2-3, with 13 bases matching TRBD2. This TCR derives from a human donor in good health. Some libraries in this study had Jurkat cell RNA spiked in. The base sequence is TGTGCCAGCAGTTGGACTAGCGGGGGTACAGATACGCAGTATTTT. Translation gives CASSWTSGGTDTQYF.